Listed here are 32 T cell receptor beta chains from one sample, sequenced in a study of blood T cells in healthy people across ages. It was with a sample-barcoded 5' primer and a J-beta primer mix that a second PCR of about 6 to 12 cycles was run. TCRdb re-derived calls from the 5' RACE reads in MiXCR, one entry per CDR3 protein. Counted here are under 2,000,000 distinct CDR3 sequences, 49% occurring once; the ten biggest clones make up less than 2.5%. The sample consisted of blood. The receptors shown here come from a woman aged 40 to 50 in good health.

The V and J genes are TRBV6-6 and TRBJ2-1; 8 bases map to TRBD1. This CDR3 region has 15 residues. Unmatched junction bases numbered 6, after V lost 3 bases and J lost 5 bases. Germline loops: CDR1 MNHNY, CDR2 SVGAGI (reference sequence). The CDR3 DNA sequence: TGTGCCAGCAGTTATGTGCAGGGGGCTAACAATGAGCAGTTCTTC. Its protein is CASSYVQGANNEQFF.

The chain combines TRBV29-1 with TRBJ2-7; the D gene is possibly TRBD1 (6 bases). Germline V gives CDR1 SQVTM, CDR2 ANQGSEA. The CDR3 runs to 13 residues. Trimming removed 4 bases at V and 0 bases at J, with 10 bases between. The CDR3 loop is CSVGQVSSYEQYF. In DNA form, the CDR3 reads TGCAGCGTTGGACAGGTGAGCTCCTACGAGCAGTACTTC.

CDR3 DNA sequence: TGTGCCAGCAGCGTCCAACCTCCAGCGGGGGGGCGTACAGATACGCAGTATTTT. Its translation: CASSVQPPAGGRTDTQYF. The chain is built from TRBV7-3 and TRBJ2-3; 10 bases are a match to TRBD2. Trimming removed 5 bases from V and 3 bases from J; junction bases left unmatched: 14. Germline V CDR1 and CDR2: SGHTA, FQGTGA. The CDR3 is 18 residues long. The full variable domain, completed using reference TRBV7-3 and TRBJ2-3, is GAGVSQTPSNKVTEKGKYVELRCDPISGHTALYWYRQSLGQGPEFLIYFQGTGAADDSGLPNDRFFAVRPEGSVSTLKIQRTERGDSAVYLCASSVQPPAGGRTDTQYFGPGTRLTVL.

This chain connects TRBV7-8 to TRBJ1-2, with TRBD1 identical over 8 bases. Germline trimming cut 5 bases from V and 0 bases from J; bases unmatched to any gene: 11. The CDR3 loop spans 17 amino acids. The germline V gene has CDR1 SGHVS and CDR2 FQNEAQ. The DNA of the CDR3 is TGTGCCAGCAGCCCAAGCGGAGGACAGGGCGCTAACTATGGCTACACCTTC. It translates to CASSPSGGQGANYGYTF.

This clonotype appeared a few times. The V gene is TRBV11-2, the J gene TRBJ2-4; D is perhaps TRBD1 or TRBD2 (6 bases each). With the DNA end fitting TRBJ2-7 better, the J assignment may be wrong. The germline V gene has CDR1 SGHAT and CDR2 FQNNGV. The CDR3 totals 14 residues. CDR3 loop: CASSRGLQALEQYF. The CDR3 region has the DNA TGTGCCAGCAGCCGGGGGCTACAAGCTCTCGAGCAGTACTTC.

The CDR3 sequence: CSARGQLKTYEQYF. The CDR3 DNA sequence: TGCAGTGCTAGGGGACAGCTTAAAACCTACGAGCAGTACTTC. The chain carries TRBV20-1 and TRBJ2-7; 7 bases match TRBD1. This CDR3 comprises 14 residues. Germline assignment: CDR1 DFQATT and CDR2 SNEGSKA (reference sequence). The V segment lost 3 bases and the J segment 2 bases; nucleotides outside the gene matches: 7.

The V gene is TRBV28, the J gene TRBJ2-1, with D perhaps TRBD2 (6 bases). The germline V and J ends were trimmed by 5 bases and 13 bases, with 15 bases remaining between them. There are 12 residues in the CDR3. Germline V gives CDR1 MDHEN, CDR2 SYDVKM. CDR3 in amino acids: CASSTGTPNQFF. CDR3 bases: TGTGCCAGCAGTACCGGGACTCCCAACCAGTTCTTC.

CDR3 protein: CASSIDAGGLNTQYF. The CDR3 nucleotides read TGTGCCAGTAGTATAGATGCGGGGGGCCTCAATACGCAGTATTTT. This chain uses TRBV19 with TRBJ2-3, with 8 bases matching TRBD2. This CDR3 is built from 15 residues. The J segment lost 7 bases and the V segment lost 0 bases, leaving 6 bases of the junction unmatched. Germline CDR1 LNHDA, CDR2 SQIVND (reference sequence).

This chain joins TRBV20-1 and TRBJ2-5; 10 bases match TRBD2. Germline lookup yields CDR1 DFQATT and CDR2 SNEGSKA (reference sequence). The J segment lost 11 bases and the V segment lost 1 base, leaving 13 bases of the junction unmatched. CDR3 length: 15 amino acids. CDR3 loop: CSARVASGGANEQYF. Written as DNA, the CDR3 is TGCAGTGCTAGAGTGGCCAGCGGGGGGGCGAATGAGCAGTACTTC.

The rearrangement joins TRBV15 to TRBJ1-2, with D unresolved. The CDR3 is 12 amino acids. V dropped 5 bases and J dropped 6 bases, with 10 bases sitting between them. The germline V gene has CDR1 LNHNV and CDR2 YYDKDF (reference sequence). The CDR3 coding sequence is TGTGCCACCAGCGACATGGGAGATGGCTACACCTTC. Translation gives CATSDMGDGYTF.

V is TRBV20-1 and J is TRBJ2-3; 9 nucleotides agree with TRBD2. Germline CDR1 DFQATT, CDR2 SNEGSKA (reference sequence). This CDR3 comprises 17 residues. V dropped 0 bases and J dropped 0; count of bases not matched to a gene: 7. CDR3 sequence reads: CSAREGLAPYSTDTQYF. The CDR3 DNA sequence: TGCAGTGCTAGAGAGGGACTAGCCCCCTACAGCACAGATACGCAGTATTTT.

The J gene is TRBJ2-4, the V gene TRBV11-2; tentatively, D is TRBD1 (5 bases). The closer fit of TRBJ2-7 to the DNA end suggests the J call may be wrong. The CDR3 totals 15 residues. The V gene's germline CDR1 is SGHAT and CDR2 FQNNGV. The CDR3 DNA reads TGTGCCAGCACCCCAGGGTCCCCCTTTTCCTACGAGCAGTACTTC. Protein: CASTPGSPFSYEQYF.

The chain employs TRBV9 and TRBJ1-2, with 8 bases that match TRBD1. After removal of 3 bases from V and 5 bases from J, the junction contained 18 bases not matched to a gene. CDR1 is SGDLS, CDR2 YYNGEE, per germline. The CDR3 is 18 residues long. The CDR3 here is CASSGQDPTGGGGYGYTF. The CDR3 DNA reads TGTGCCAGCAGCGGTCAAGACCCTACAGGGGGTGGAGGATATGGCTACACCTTC. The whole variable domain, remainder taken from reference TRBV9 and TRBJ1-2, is DSGVTQTPKHLITATGQRVTLRCSPRSGDLSVYWYQQSLDQGLQFLIQYYNGEERAKGNILERFSAQQFPDLHSELNLSSLELGDSALYFCASSGQDPTGGGGYGYTFGSGTRLTVV.

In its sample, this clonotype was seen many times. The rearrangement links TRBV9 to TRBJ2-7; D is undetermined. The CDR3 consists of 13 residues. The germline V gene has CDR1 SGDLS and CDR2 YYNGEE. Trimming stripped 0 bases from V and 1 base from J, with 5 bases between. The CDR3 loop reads CASSVESSYEQYF. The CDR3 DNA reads TGTGCCAGCAGCGTAGAAAGTTCCTACGAGCAGTACTTC.

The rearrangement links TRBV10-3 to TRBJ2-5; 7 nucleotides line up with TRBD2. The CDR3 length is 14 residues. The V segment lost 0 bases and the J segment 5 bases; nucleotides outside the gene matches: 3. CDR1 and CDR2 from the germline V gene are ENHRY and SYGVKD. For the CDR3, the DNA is TGTGCCATCAGTGAGTCGACCGGGAGGGAGACCCAGTACTTC. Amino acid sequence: CAISESTGRETQYF.

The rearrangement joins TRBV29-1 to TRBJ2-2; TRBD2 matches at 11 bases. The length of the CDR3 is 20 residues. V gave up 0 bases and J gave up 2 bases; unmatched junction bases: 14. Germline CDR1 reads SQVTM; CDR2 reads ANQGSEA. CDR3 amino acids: CSVEDYKAASGGRNTGELFF. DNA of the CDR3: TGCAGCGTTGAAGATTATAAAGCGGCTAGCGGGGGGAGAAACACCGGGGAGCTGTTTTTT.

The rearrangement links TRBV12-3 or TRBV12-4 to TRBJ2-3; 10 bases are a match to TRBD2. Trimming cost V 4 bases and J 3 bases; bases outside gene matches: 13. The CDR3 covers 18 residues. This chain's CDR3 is CASSSPLLDSGGTDTQYF. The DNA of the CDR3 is TGTGCCAGCAGTTCACCCCTCCTGGATAGCGGGGGGACAGATACGCAGTATTTT.

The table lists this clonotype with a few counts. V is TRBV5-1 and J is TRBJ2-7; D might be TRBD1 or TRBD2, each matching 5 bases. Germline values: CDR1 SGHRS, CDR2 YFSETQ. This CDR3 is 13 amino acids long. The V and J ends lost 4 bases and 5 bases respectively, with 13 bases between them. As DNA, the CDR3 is TGCGCCAGCAGCAGGGACGGATCCGACGAGCAGTACTTC. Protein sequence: CASSRDGSDEQYF.

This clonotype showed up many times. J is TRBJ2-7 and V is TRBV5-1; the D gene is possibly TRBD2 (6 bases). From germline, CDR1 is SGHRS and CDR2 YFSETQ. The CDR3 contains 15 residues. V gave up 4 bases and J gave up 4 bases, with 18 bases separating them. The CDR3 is CASSPGDSIPYEQYF. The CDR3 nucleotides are TGCGCCAGCAGCCCCGGGGACTCTATCCCTTACGAGCAGTACTTC.

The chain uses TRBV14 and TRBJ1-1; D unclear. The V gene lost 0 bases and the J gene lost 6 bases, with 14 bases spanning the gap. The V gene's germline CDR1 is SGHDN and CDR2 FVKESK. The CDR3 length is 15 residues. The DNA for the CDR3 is TGTGCCAGCAGCCAAGAGGTCTTCGGACTGGCTGAAGCTTTCTTT. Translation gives CASSQEVFGLAEAFF.

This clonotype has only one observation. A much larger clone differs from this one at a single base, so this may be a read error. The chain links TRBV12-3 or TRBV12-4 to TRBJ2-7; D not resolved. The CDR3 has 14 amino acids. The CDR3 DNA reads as TGTGCCGGCAGTTCTTACTTGAGCTCCTACGAGCAGTACTTC. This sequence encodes CAGSSYLSSYEQYF.

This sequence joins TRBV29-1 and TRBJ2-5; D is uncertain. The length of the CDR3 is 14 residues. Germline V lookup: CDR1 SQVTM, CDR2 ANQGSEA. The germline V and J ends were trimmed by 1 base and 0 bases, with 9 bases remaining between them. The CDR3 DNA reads TGCAGCGTTGAAGGAGATGAGTACCAAGAGACCCAGTACTTC. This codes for CSVEGDEYQETQYF.

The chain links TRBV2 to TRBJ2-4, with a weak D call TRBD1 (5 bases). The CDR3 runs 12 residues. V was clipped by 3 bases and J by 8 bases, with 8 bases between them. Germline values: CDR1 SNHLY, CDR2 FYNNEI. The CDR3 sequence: CASSDRVDIQYF. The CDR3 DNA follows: TGTGCCAGCAGTGACAGGGTGGACATTCAGTACTTC.

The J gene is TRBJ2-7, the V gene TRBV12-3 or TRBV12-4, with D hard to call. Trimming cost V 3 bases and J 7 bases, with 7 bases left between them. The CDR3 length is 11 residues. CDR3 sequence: CASSFYEEQYF. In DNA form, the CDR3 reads TGTGCCAGCAGTTTTTACGAAGAGCAGTACTTC.

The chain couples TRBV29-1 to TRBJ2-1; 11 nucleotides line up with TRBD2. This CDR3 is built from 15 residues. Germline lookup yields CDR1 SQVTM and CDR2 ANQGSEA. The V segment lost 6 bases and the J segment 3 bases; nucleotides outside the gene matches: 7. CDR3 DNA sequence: TGCAGCGTCCCTATGGGACTAGCGGTCTACAATGAGCAGTTCTTC. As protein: CSVPMGLAVYNEQFF.

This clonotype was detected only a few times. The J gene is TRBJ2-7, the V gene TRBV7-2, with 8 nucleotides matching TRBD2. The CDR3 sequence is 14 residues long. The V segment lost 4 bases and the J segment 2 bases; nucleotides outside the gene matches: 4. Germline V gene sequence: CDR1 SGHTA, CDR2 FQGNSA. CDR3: CASSSRGGPYEQYF. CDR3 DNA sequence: TGTGCCAGCAGCTCACGGGGGGGCCCCTACGAGCAGTACTTC.

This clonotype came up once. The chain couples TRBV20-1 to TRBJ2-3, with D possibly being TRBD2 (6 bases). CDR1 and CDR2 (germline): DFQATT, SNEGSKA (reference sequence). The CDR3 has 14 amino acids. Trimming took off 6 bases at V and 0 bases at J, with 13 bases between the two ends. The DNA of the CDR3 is TGCAGTGCCATTCCGGGAGTTAGCACAGATACGCAGTATTTT. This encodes CSAIPGVSTDTQYF.

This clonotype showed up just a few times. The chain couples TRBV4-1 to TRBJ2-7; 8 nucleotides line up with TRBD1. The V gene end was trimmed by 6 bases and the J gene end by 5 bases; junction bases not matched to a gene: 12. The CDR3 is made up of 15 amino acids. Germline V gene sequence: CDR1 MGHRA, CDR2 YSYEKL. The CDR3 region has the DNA TGCGCCAGCAGAGACCGGACAGGGAGTCCGAACGAGCAGTACTTC. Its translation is CASRDRTGSPNEQYF.

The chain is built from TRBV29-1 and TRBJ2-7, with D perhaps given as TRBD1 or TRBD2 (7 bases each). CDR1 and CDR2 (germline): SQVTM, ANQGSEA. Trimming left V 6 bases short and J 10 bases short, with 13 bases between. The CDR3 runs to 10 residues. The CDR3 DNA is TGCAGCGTGCAGGGGGGGCGACAGTACTTC. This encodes CSVQGGRQYF.

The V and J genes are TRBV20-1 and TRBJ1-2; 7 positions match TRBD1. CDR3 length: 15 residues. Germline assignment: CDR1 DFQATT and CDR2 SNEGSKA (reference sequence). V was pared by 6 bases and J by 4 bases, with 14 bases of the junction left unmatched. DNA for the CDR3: TGCAGTGCCATAGAAGGGGGCAGGGTTTCCTATGGCTACACCTTC. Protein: CSAIEGGRVSYGYTF.

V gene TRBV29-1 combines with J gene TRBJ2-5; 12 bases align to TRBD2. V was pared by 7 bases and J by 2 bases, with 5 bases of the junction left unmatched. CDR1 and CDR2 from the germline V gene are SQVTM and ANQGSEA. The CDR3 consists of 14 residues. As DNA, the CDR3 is TGCAGCGGGACACTAGCGGGGGGTCAAGAGACCCAGTACTTC. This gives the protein CSGTLAGGQETQYF.

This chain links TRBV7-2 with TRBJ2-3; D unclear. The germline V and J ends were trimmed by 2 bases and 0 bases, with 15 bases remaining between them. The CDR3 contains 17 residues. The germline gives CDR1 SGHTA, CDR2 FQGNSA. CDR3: CASSLRAGGGSTDTQYF. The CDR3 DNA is TGTGCCAGCAGCTTAAGGGCAGGCGGTGGGAGCACAGATACGCAGTATTTT.